The 17 T cell receptor beta chains below all came from one sample that was sequenced in a study of blood T cell repertoires in COVID-19. Generated by immunoSEQ multiplex PCR, the TCRdb table keeps only in-frame clones and is missing some. The sample includes around 35,000 clones, 90% of them seen just once. The sequencing sample was made of peripheral blood. Receptor source: a human donor in a cohort sampled during active COVID-19.

The rearrangement uses TRBV6-5 and TRBJ1-6; D remains ambiguous. Germline CDR1 MNHEY, CDR2 SVGAGI. The CDR3 has 13 residues. Trimming left V 5 bases short and J 9 bases short, with 11 bases between. Written as DNA, the CDR3 is TGTGCCAGCAGTCCAGGAGGCGGTTCACCCCTCCACTTT. This gives the protein CASSPGGGSPLHF.

The V and J genes are TRBV3-1 (or the pseudogene TRBV3-2) and TRBJ2-2; tentatively, D is TRBD2 (6 bases). V dropped 4 bases and J dropped 5 bases, with 20 bases sitting between them. Germline V gene data show CDR1 as LGHDT and CDR2 as YNNKEL (reference sequence). The CDR3 is 17 residues long. CDR3 nucleotide sequence: TGTGCCAGCAGCCTCCGTGGGGCCGCCCGGGGGACCGGGGAGCTGTTTTTT. Translated, it gives CASSLRGAARGTGELFF.

Here the CDR3 reads CASSHPPTSGSGEQYF. CDR3 DNA: TGCGCCAGCAGTCACCCCCCGACTAGCGGGAGTGGAGAGCAGTACTTC. The V gene is TRBV23-1, the J gene TRBJ2-7; 12 bases fit TRBD2. TRBV23-1 is an ORF for which the function is uncertain. This CDR3 contains 16 residues. J was trimmed by 7 bases and V by 3 bases; bases with no gene match: 10.

The CDR3 spells CASSPRTSGSGTGELFF. For the CDR3, the DNA is TGCGCCAGCAGCCCTCGGACTAGCGGGAGTGGAACCGGGGAGCTGTTTTTT. The chain couples TRBV4-1 to TRBJ2-2; 13 bases align to TRBD2. CDR3 length equals 17 residues. The V gene's germline CDR1 is MGHRA and CDR2 YSYEKL. Trimming removed 4 bases from V and 5 bases from J; junction bases left unmatched: 7.

This clone has a single count. J is TRBJ2-1 and V is TRBV29-1; 7 bases are shared with TRBD2. Germline values: CDR1 SQVTM, CDR2 ANQGSEA. The CDR3 length is 12 residues. V lost 4 bases, J lost 5 bases, and 2 bases stayed unmatched. CDR3 region: CSVVLADNEQFF. The CDR3 DNA sequence: TGCAGCGTTGTCCTAGCGGACAATGAGCAGTTCTTC.

In its sample, this clone was seen once. The chain has TRBV5-4 and TRBJ1-2, with D unresolved. CDR1 and CDR2 from the germline V gene are SGHNT and YYREEE (reference sequence). The ends were cut back, 0 bases at V and 4 bases at J, with 10 bases in the middle. The CDR3 is 14 amino acids. The CDR3 protein is CASSLGGSGYGYTF. In DNA, the CDR3 is TGTGCCAGCAGCTTGGGCGGGAGTGGCTATGGCTACACCTTC.

J is TRBJ1-4 and V is TRBV6-5, with TRBD1 matching over 11 bases. The junction had 10 bases not matched to a gene; V was cut back by 2 bases and J by 11 bases. The CDR3 runs to 16 residues. Germline-derived CDR1 and CDR2 are MNHEY and SVGAGI. The CDR3 loop is CASSYNSGTGGEKLFF. Written as DNA, the CDR3 is TGTGCCAGCAGTTACAATTCCGGGACAGGGGGGGAGAAACTGTTTTTT.

This clone has a handful of counts. The rearrangement uses TRBV27 and TRBJ2-1; 8 positions agree with TRBD2. Germline loops: CDR1 MNHEY, CDR2 SMNVEV (reference sequence). The CDR3 is 16 residues long. Germline trimming cut 2 bases from V and 6 bases from J; bases unmatched to any gene: 9. CDR3: CASSLNPGLVFNEQFF. In DNA, the CDR3 is TGTGCCAGCAGTTTAAATCCGGGACTAGTTTTCAATGAGCAGTTCTTC.

In nucleotides, the CDR3 is TGTGCCAGCAGTGAAGAGGGGACTAGTATAATGGGGCAGTTCTTC. This gives the protein CASSEEGTSIMGQFF. The chain recombines TRBV6-1 with TRBJ2-1; 8 bases map to TRBD2. The CDR3 runs to 15 residues. V was pared by 1 base and J by 12 bases, with 11 bases of the junction left unmatched. Germline values: CDR1 MNHNS, CDR2 SASEGT.

The CDR3 region is CASSVTRLIRTGGASYEQYF. DNA of the CDR3: TGTGCCAGCAGCGTAACCCGATTGATTAGGACAGGGGGCGCTTCCTACGAGCAGTACTTC. The chain couples TRBV9 to TRBJ2-7, with 11 bases identical to TRBD1. The CDR3 is made up of 20 amino acids. After removal of 1 base from V and 1 base from J, the junction contained 16 bases not matched to a gene. Germline V gene data show CDR1 as SGDLS and CDR2 as YYNGEE.

The chain uses TRBV5-8 and TRBJ2-7; TRBD1 matches 7 bases. The V segment lost 5 bases and the J segment 2 bases; nucleotides outside the gene matches: 4. Germline CDR1 and CDR2: SGHTS and YDEGEE. There are 13 residues in the CDR3. The CDR3: CASSRQGAYEQYF. In nucleotides, the CDR3 is TGTGCCAGCAGTCGACAGGGAGCCTACGAGCAGTACTTC.

This clone appeared a single time. The chain combines TRBV25-1 with TRBJ2-4; D ambiguous. V was cut by 4 bases and J by 8 bases, with 3 bases left in between. The V gene's germline CDR1 is MGHDK and CDR2 SYGVNS. This CDR3 has 10 amino acids. The CDR3 bases are TGTGCCAGCAGTGCGGACATTCAGTACTTC. Its protein is CASSADIQYF.

The rearrangement uses TRBV7-2 and TRBJ1-2, with TRBD1 identical over 8 bases. The germline gives CDR1 SGHTA, CDR2 FQGNSA. Trimming removed 6 bases from V and 3 bases from J; junction bases left unmatched: 9. The CDR3 covers 15 residues. CDR3 region: CASSLGTGRDYGYTF. The CDR3 DNA is TGTGCCAGCAGTCTCGGGACAGGCCGAGACTATGGCTACACCTTC.

This chain connects TRBV2 to TRBJ1-2; TRBD1 agrees at 9 bases. The CDR3 loop spans 14 amino acids. V gave up 6 bases and J gave up 2 bases; unmatched junction bases: 4. CDR1 is SNHLY, CDR2 FYNNEI, per germline. The CDR3 region is CASRRDRDNYGYTF. CDR3 coding DNA: TGTGCCAGCAGGAGGGACAGGGACAACTATGGCTACACCTTC.

V is TRBV19 and J is TRBJ2-7; D perhaps matches TRBD2 (6 bases). V lost 6 bases to trimming and J lost 1 base, with 16 bases between them. The germline gives CDR1 LNHDA, CDR2 SQIVND (reference sequence). The CDR3 runs 15 residues. CDR3 sequence reads: CASSAERAPSYEQYF. For the CDR3, the DNA is TGTGCCAGTAGCGCGGAGCGGGCCCCTTCCTACGAGCAGTACTTC.

The chain joins TRBV6-4 to TRBJ2-3, with 7 bases matching TRBD1. The trim removed 0 bases at V and 0 bases at J, leaving 6 bases unmatched. The CDR3 consists of 17 residues. The V gene's germline CDR1 is MRHNA and CDR2 SNTAGT. Here the CDR3 DNA reads TGTGCCAGCAGTGACTCCTGTTCGGGACAGAGCACAGATACGCAGTATTTT. Translating it yields CASSDSCSGQSTDTQYF.

The chain employs TRBV7-2 and TRBJ2-5; 7 nucleotides agree with TRBD1. Per the germline V gene, CDR1 is SGHTA and CDR2 is FQGNSA. V dropped 5 bases and J dropped 5; count of bases not matched to a gene: 5. The length of the CDR3 is 13 residues. The CDR3 coding sequence is TGTGCCAGCAGCGGGGACAGACTCGAGACCCAGTACTTC. Translated: CASSGDRLETQYF.